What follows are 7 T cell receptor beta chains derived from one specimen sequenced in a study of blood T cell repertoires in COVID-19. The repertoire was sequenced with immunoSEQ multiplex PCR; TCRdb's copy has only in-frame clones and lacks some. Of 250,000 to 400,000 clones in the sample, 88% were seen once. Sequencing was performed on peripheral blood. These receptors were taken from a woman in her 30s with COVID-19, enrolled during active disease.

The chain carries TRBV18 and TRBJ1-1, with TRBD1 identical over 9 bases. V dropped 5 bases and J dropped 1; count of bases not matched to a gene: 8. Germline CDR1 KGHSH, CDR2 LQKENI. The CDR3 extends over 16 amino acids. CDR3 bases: TGTGCCAGCTCAACAAACAGGGGGCTTGGGAACACTGAAGCTTTCTTT. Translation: CASSTNRGLGNTEAFF. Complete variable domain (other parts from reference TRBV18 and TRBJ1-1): NAGVMQNPRHLVRRRGQEARLRCSPMKGHSHVYWYRQLPEEGLKFMVYLQKENIIDESGMPKERFSAEFPKEGPSILRIQQVVRGDSAAYFCASSTNRGLGNTEAFFGQGTRLTVV.

CDR3 coding DNA: TGTGCCAGCAGCTTAGCCGGAGTTTTAGATACGCAGTATTTT. Its protein is CASSLAGVLDTQYF. This chain uses TRBV7-8 with TRBJ2-3; D is unclear. V lost 0 bases to trimming and J lost 5 bases, with 9 bases between them. The CDR3 extends over 14 amino acids. CDR1 is SGHVS and CDR2 is FQNEAQ in the germline V gene.

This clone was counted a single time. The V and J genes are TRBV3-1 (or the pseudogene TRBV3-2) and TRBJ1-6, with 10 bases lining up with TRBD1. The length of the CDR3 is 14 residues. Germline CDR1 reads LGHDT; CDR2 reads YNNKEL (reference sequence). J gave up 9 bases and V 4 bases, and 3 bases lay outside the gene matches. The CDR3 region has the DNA TGTGCCAGCAGCCTTGGACAGGGGGGTTCACCCCTCCACTTT. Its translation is CASSLGQGGSPLHF.

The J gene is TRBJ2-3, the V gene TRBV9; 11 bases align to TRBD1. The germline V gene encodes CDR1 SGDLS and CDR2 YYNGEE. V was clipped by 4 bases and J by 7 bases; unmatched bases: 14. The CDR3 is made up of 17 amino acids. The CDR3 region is CASSPRTGGNPINTQYF. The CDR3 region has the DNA TGTGCCAGCAGCCCCCGGACAGGGGGCAACCCTATAAATACGCAGTATTTT.

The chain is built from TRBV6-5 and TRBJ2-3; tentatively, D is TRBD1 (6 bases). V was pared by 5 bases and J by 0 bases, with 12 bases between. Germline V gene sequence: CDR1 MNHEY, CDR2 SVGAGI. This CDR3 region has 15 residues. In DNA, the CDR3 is TGTGCCAGCAGTCCGGGACATATTAGCACAGATACGCAGTATTTT. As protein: CASSPGHISTDTQYF.

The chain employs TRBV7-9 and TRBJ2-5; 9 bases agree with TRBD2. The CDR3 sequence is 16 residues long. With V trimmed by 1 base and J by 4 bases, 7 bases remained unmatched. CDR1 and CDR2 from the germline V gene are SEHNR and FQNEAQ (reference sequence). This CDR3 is CASSLGGTSFLETQYF. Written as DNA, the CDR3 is TGTGCCAGCAGCTTAGGGGGGACTAGCTTCTTAGAGACCCAGTACTTC.

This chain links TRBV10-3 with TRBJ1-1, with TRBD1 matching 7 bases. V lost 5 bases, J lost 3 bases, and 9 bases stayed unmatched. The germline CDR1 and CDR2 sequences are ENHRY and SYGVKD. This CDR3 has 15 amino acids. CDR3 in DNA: TGTGCCATCAGTCCCGGGGGACAGTTCCACACTGAAGCTTTCTTT. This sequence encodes CAISPGGQFHTEAFF.